This note documents a single T cell receptor (beta chain) sequence. Its specificity is unknown. The sample is drawn from a study of T-cell reconstitution after alpha-beta-depleted transplantation in children. TCRbeta library construction was performed incorporating unique molecular identifiers. MiXCR, run by TCRdb on the PCR reads, gives a single entry per CDR3 protein. The sample lists approximately 270,000 distinct CDR3 sequences; more than 20% were seen once. Study-level findings and limits: T-cell numbers and diversity, one year after transplant, stemmed largely from T cells that were newly produced. Some patients owed their high day-60 TCRbeta diversity to surviving recipient T cells and thymic progenitors. Expanded graft clones numbering several hundred reportedly gave rise to alpha-beta T cells about two months after transplant.

This sequence was found in a female patient between 2 and 15 years old who had a stem cell transplant for congenital amegakaryocytic thrombocytopenia, so the T cells may come from the graft donor. This specimen consisted of PBMCs, mostly from graft donor cells, obtained 360 days after TCRalphabeta/CD19-depleted stem cell transplant.

The CDR3 DNA sequence: TGTGCCAGCAGCCCGACTGGACTAGTCAGCACAGATACGCAGTATTTT. This gives the protein CASSPTGLVSTDTQYF. V is TRBV3-1 and J is TRBJ2-3; 7 bases are shared with TRBD2. The CDR3 is made up of 16 amino acids. Germline values: CDR1 LGHDT, CDR2 YNNKEL (reference sequence). After removal of 4 bases from V and 0 bases from J, the junction contained 7 bases not matched to a gene.